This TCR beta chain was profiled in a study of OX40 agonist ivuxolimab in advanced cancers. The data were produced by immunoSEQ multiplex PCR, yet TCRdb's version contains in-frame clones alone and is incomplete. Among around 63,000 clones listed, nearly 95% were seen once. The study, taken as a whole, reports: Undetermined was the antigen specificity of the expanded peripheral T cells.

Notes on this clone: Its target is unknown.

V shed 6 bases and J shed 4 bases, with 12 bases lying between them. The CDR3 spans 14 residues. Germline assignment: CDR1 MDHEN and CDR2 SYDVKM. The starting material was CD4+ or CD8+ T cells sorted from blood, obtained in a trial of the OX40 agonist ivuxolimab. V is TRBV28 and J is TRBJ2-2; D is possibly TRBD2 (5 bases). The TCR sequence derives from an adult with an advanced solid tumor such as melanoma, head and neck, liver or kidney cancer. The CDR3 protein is CASSLGLSTGELFF. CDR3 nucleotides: TGTGCCAGCAGCCTAGGACTTTCCACCGGGGAGCTGTTTTTT.